This TCR beta chain was retrieved from a study of human T cells and chemical hapten exposure. Study overall: 2% DPC applied to a 2 cm by 2 cm arm area sensitized donors. The study, taken as a whole, reports: Once DPC sensitization occurred, TCRs above 1 in 1000 frequency showed no change.

This clonotype was recorded many times. Its cognate antigen is unknown. As for time point: patch test 1, 2 weeks after DPC sensitization. The treatment: therapeutic diphenylcyclopropenone sensitization with weekly scalp DPC. In the source study's methods: The number of TCRs in each sample had a median of approximately 90,000 and spanned roughly 23,224 to 750,000. TCRdb redid the calling of the RACE reads with MiXCR, one entry per CDR3 protein. TCRdb, rather than the study authors, made the V and J calls. The sample lists 180,000 or so distinct CDR3 sequences; roughly 14% were seen once. V lost 7 bases to trimming and J lost 5 bases, with 12 bases between them. This CDR3 contains 14 residues. Germline lookup yields CDR1 SNHLY and CDR2 FYNNEI.

This chain links TRBV2 with TRBJ1-6; D may be TRBD1 (5 bases). The specimen was whole blood, collected in connection with sensitization to the hapten diphenylcyclopropenone (DPC). The receptor comes from a woman aged 30 to 39 with alopecia areata. Some clones in this sample may be carry-over from other donors' samples. The CDR3 is CASNPRGNNSPLHF. In DNA form, the CDR3 reads TGTGCCAGCAACCCACGGGGCAATAATTCACCCCTCCACTTT.